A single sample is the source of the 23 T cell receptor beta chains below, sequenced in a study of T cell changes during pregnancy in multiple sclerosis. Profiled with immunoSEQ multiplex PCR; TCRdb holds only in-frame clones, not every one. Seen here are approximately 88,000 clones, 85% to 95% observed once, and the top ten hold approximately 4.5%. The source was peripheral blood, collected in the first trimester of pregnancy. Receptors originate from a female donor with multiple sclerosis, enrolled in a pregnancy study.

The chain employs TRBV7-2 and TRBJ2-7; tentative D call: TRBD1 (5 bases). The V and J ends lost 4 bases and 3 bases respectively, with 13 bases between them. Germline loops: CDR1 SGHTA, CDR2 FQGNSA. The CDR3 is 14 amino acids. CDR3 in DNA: TGTGCCAGCAGCTCTAGTGACAGATTCTACGAGCAGTACTTC. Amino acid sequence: CASSSSDRFYEQYF.

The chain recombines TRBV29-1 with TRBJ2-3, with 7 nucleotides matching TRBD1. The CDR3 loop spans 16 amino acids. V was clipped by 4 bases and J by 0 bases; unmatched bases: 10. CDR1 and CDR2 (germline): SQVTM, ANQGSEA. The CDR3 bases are TGCAGCGTTGTGAGTGGGACAGCTTCTAGCACAGATACGCAGTATTTT. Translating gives CSVVSGTASSTDTQYF.

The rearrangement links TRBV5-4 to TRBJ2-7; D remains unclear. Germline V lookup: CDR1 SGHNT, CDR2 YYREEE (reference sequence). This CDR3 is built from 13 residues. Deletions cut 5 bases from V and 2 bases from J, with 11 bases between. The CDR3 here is CASSLEPPYEQYF. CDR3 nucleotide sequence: TGTGCCAGCAGTCTCGAGCCGCCCTACGAGCAGTACTTC.

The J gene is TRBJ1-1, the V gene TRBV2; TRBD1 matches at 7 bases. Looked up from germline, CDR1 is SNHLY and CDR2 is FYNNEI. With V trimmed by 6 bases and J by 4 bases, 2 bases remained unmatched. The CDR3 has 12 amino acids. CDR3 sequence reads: CASRSGGTEAFF. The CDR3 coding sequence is TGTGCCAGCAGGTCAGGGGGCACTGAAGCTTTCTTT.

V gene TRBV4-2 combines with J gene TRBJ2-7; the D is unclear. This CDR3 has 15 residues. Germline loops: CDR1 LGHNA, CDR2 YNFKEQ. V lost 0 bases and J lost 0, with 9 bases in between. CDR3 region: CASSQERRFSYEQYF. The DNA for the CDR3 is TGTGCCAGCAGCCAAGAGCGGCGGTTCTCCTACGAGCAGTACTTC.

CDR3 loop: CASSLKQVVLQEETQYF. In nucleotides, the CDR3 is TGTGCCAGCAGCTTAAAACAGGTAGTACTTCAAGAAGAGACCCAGTACTTC. This chain connects TRBV7-2 to TRBJ2-5, with D possibly TRBD1 on 5 matching bases. Trimming removed 2 bases from V and 3 bases from J, with 19 bases in between. This CDR3 is built from 17 residues. The V gene's germline CDR1 is SGHTA and CDR2 FQGNSA.

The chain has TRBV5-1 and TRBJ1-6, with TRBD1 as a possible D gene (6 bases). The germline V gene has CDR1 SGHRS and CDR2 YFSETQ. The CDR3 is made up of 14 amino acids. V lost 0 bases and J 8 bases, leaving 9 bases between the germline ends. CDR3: CASSLDQGYSPLHF. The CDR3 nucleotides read TGCGCCAGCAGCTTGGATCAGGGGTATTCACCCCTCCACTTT.

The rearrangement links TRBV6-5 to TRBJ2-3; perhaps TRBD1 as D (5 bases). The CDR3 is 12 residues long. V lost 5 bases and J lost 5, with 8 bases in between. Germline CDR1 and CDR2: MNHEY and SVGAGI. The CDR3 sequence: CASSLRGDTQYF. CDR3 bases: TGTGCCAGCAGTCTTAGGGGAGATACGCAGTATTTT.

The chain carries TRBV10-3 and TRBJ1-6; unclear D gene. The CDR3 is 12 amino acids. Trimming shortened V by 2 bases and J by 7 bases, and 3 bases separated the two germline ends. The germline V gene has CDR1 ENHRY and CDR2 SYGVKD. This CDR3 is CAISEENSPLHF. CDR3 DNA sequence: TGTGCCATCAGTGAGGAGAATTCACCCCTCCACTTT.

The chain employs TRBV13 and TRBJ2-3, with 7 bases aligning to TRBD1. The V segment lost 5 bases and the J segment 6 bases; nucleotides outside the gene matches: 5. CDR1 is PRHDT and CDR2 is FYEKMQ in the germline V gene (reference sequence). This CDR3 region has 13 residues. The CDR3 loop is CASSGKTGDTQYF. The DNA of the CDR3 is TGTGCCAGCAGCGGAAAGACAGGGGATACGCAGTATTTT.

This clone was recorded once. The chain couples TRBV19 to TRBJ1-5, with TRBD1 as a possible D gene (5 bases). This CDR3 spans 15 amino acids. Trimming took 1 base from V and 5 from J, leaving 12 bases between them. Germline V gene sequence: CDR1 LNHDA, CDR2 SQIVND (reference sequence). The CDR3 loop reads CASSIVGGAHQPQHF. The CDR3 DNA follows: TGTGCCAGTAGTATAGTAGGAGGGGCCCATCAGCCCCAGCATTTT. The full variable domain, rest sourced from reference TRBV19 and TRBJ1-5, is DGGITQSPKYLFRKEGQNVTLSCEQNLNHDAMYWYRQDPGQGLRLIYYSQIVNDFQKGDIAEGYSVSREKKESFPLTVTSAQKNPTAFYLCASSIVGGAHQPQHFGDGTRLSIL.

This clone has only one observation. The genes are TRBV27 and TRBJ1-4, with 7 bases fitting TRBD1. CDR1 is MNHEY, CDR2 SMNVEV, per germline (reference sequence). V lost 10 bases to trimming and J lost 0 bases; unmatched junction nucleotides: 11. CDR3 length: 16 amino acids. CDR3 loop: CATKNRGMSTNEKLFF. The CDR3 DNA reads TGTGCCACCAAAAACAGGGGAATGTCAACTAATGAAAAACTGTTTTTT.

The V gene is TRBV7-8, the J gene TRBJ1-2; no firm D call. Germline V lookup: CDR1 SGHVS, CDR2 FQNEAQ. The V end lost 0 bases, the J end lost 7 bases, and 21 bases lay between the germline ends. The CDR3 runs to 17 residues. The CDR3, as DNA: TGTGCCAGCAGCTTAGCGCGGGAGACCGGCGAGCTACTTGGCTACACCTTC. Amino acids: CASSLARETGELLGYTF. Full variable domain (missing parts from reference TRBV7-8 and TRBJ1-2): GAGVSQSPRYKVAKRGQDVALRCDPISGHVSLFWYQQALGQGPEFLTYFQNEAQLDKSGLPSDRFFAERPEGSVSTLKIQRTQQEDSAVYLCASSLARETGELLGYTFGSGTRLTVV.

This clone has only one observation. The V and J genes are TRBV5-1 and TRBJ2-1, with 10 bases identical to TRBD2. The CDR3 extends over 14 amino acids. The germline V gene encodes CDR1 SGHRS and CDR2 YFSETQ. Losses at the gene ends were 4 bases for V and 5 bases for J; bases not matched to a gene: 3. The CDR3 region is CASSRTSGNNEQFF. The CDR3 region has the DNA TGCGCCAGCAGCCGGACTAGCGGCAACAATGAGCAGTTCTTC.

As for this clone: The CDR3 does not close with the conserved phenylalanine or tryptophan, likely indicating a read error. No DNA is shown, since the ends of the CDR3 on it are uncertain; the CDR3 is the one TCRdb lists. CDR3 sequence reads: CASSHAGRIG. The rearrangement uses TRBV4-2 and TRBJ2-7; the table's TRBD2 call for D was not verified on the DNA. The CDR3 extends over 10 residues, inclusive of both ends. Germline lookup yields CDR1 LGHNA and CDR2 YNFKEQ.

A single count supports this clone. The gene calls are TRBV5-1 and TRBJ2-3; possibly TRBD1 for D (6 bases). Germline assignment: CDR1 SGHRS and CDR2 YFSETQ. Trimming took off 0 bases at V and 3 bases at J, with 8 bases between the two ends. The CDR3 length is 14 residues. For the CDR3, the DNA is TGCGCCAGCAGCTTGGACAGGGTAACAGATACGCAGTATTTT. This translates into CASSLDRVTDTQYF.

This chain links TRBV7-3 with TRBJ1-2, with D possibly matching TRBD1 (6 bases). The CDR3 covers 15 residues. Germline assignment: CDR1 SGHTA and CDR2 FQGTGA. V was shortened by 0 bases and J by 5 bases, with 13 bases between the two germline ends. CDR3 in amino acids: CASSLTGGGLYGYTF. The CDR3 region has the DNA TGTGCCAGCAGCTTAACGGGAGGGGGGTTATATGGCTACACCTTC.

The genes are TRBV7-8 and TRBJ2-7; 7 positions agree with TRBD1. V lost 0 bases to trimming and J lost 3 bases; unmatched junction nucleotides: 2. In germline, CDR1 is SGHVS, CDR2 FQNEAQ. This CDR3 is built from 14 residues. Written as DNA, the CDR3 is TGTGCCAGCAGCTTAGCGGGACAGTTCTACGAGCAGTACTTC. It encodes CASSLAGQFYEQYF. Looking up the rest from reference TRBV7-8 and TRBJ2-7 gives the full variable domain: GAGVSQSPRYKVAKRGQDVALRCDPISGHVSLFWYQQALGQGPEFLTYFQNEAQLDKSGLPSDRFFAERPEGSVSTLKIQRTQQEDSAVYLCASSLAGQFYEQYFGPGTRLTVT.

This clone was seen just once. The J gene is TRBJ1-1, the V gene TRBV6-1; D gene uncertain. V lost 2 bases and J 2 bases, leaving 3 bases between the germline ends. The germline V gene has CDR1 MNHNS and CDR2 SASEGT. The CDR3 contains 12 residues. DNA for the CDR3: TGTGCCAGCAGTGAAACAAACACTGAAGCTTTCTTT. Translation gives CASSETNTEAFF.

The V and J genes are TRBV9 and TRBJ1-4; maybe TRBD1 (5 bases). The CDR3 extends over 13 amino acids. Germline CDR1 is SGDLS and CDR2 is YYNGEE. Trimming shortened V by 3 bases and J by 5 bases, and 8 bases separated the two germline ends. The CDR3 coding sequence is TGTGCCAGCAGCGCGTCAGGGAATGAAAAACTGTTTTTT. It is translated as CASSASGNEKLFF.

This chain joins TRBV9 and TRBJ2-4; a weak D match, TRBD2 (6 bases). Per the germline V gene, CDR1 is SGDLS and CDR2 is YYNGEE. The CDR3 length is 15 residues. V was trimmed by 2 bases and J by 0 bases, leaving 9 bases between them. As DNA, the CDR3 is TGTGCCAGCAGCGTCAGCGGGTTAGCCAAAAACATTCAGTACTTC. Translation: CASSVSGLAKNIQYF.

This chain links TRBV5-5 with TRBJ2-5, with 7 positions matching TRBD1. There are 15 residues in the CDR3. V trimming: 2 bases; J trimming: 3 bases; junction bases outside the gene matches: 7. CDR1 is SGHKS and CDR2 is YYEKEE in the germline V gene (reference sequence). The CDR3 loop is CASSFSDRDEETQYF. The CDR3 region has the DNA TGTGCCAGCAGCTTTAGCGACAGGGACGAAGAGACCCAGTACTTC.

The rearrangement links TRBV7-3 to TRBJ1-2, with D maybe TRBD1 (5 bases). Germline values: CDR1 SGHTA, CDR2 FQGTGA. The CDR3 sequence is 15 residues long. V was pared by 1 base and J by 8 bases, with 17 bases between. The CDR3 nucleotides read TGTGCCAGCAGCTTAAAGGGGCAGGAGTTCCGGGGCTACACCTTC. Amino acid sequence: CASSLKGQEFRGYTF.